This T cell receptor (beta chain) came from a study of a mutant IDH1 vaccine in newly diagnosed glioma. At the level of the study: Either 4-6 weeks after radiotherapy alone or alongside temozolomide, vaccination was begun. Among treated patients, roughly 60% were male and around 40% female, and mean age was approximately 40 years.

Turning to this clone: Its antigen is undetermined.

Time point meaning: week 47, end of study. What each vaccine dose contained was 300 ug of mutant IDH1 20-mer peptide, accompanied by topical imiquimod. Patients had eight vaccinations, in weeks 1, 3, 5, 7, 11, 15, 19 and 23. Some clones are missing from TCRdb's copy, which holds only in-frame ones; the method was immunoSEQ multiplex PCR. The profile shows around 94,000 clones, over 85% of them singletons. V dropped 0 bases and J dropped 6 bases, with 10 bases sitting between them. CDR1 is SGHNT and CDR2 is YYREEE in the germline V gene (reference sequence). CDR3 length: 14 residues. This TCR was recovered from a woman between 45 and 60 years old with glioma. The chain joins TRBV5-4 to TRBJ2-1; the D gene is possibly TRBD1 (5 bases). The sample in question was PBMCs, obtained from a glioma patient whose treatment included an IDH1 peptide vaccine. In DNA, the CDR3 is TGTGCCAGCAGCTTGGTGTATAGGGGCAATGAGCAGTTCTTC. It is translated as CASSLVYRGNEQFF.